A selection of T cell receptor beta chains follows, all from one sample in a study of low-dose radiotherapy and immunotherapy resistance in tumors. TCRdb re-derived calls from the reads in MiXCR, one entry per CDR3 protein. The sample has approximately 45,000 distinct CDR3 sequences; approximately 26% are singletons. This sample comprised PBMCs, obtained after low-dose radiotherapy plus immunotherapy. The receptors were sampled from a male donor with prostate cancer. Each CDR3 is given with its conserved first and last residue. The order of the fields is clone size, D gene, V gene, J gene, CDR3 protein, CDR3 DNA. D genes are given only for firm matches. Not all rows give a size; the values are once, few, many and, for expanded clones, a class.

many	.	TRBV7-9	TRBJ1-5	CASRGSGSNQPQHF	TGTGCCAGCAGAGGTAGCGGGAGCAATCAGCCCCAGCATTTT
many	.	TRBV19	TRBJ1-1	CASTHSTDEAFF	TGTGCCAGTACTCACTCGACAGATGAAGCTTTCTTT
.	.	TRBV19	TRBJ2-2	CASSIVDRPTGELFF	TGTGCCAGTAGTATAGTAGACAGGCCGACCGGGGAGCTGTTTTTT
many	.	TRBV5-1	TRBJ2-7	CASSSTRREREQYF	TGCGCCAGCAGCTCGACAAGGCGCGAAAGGGAGCAGTACTTC
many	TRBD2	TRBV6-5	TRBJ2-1	CASSYSIAGDVNEQFF	TGTGCCAGCAGTTACTCTATAGCGGGGGATGTCAATGAGCAGTTCTTC
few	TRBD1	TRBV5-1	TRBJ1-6	CASSSQGVNSPLHF	TGCGCCAGCAGCTCACAGGGGGTGAATTCACCCCTCCACTTT
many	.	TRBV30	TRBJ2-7	CAWDPGTYEQYF	TGTGCCTGGGACCCTGGTACCTACGAGCAGTACTTC
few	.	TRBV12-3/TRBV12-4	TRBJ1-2	CASSRGPGYTF	TGTGCCAGCAGCCGCGGACCTGGCTACACCTTC
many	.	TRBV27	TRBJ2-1	CASLESGGAYNEQFF	TGTGCCAGTCTAGAGTCCGGGGGCGCCTACAATGAGCAGTTCTTC
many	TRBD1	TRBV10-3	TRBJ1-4	CAIRSDRGNEKLFF	TGTGCCATCAGATCGGACAGGGGTAATGAAAAACTGTTTTTT
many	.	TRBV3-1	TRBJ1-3	CASRDQGGGNTIYF	TGTGCCAGCAGGGACCAGGGTGGCGGAAACACCATATATTTT
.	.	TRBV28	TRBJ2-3	CASNGHSRTDTQYF	TGTGCCAGCAATGGCCATAGCAGAACAGATACGCAGTATTTT
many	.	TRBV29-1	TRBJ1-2	CSVGTVYGYTF	TGCAGCGTTGGGACAGTCTATGGCTACACCTTC
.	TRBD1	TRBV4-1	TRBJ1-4	CASSKDGQGQVEKLFF	TGCGCCAGCAGCAAAGACGGACAGGGACAAGTCGAAAAACTGTTTTTT
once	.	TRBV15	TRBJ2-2	CATSRNPQGANTGELFFF	.
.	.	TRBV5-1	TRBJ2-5	CASSLVAPETQYF	TGCGCCAGCAGCTTGGTTGCGCCAGAGACCCAGTACTTC
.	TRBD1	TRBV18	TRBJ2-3	CASSPFGSGTGGTDTQYF	TGTGCCAGCTCACCTTTTGGAAGCGGGACAGGGGGCACAGATACGCAGTATTTT
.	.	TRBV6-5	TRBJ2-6	CASSYRGRANVLTF	TGTGCCAGCAGTTACAGGGGCAGGGCCAACGTCCTGACTTTC
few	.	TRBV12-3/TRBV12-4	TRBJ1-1	CASSPLRAEAFF	TGTGCCAGCAGTCCCCTTCGGGCAGAAGCTTTCTTT
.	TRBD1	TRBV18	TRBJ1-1	CASSPLAGGTEAFF	TGTGCCAGCTCACCACTGGCAGGGGGGACTGAAGCTTTCTTT
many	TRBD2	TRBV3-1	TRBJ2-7	CASRGNLAGGRRSYEQYF	TGTGCCAGCAGGGGAAATCTAGCGGGAGGTCGGCGTTCCTACGAGCAGTACTTC
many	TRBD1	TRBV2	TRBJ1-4	CASRLDRVGEKLFF	TGTGCCAGCAGACTGGACAGGGTCGGGGAAAAACTGTTTTTT
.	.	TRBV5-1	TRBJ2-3	CASSPGPHTDTQYF	TGCGCCAGCAGCCCGGGCCCACACACAGATACGCAGTATTTT
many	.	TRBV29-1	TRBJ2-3	CSVDGAGDGVDTQYF	TGCAGCGTTGATGGGGCAGGAGATGGGGTAGATACGCAGTATTTT
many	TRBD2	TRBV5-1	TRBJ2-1	CASSSFSGSDEQFF	TGCGCCAGCAGCTCCTTTAGCGGGAGCGATGAGCAGTTCTTC
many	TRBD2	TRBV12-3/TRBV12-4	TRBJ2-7	CASSLARASGRSSYEQYF	TGTGCCAGCAGTTTAGCGCGGGCTAGCGGGAGGAGCTCCTACGAGCAGTACTTC
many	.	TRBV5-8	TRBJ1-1	CATNRGSRLNTEAFF	TGTGCCACCAACCGGGGGTCTCGGTTGAACACTGAAGCTTTCTTT
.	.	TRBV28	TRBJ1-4	CATLQEGGVEKLFFF	.
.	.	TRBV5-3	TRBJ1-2	CASTNQTSMYLCASGPLAGYTF	.
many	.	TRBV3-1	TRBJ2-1	CASSQPGTISDEQFF	TGTGCCAGCAGCCAACCCGGGACCATCAGCGATGAGCAGTTCTTC
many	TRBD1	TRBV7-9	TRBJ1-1	CASSRVGTGINTEAFF	TGTGCCAGCAGCCGAGTTGGGACAGGGATCAACACTGAAGCTTTCTTT
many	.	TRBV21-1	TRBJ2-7	CASSKGSLAGMPGEQYF	TGTGCCAGCAGCAAAGGGTCGCTAGCGGGGATGCCGGGGGAGCAGTACTTC